Listed here are 20 T cell receptor beta chains from one sample, sequenced in a study of T cell responses to AZD1222 COVID-19 vaccine. TCRdb's table, derived via immunoSEQ multiplex PCR, lists solely in-frame clones and lacks some. Seen here are 120,000 or so clones, roughly 91% observed once, and the top ten hold 2.8%. Material: peripheral blood, obtained on day 0 of AZD1222 vaccination. The receptors here all came from an adult in good health.

The chain is built from TRBV20-1 and TRBJ1-2, with D perhaps matching TRBD1 (5 bases). Deletions cut 3 bases from V and 4 bases from J, with 15 bases between. Germline CDR1 and CDR2: DFQATT and SNEGSKA (reference sequence). The CDR3 has 14 residues. The CDR3 sequence is CSASWTGPSYGYTF. In DNA, the CDR3 is TGCAGTGCTAGTTGGACGGGACCCAGCTATGGCTACACCTTC.

The chain couples TRBV19 to TRBJ2-1, with D possibly being TRBD2 (6 bases). Germline V gene lookup returns CDR1 LNHDA and CDR2 SQIVND (reference sequence). This CDR3 is built from 14 residues. Trimming pared 6 bases from V and 3 bases from J, leaving 12 bases between. The CDR3 region is CASRGLPHYNEQFF. CDR3 sequence (DNA): TGTGCCAGTAGGGGACTTCCCCACTACAATGAGCAGTTCTTC.

The chain couples TRBV6-5 to TRBJ2-7; the match to TRBD2 covers 10 bases. The CDR3 sequence is 14 residues long. CDR1 is MNHEY and CDR2 is SVGAGI in the germline V gene. V was clipped by 8 bases and J by 4 bases; unmatched bases: 8. CDR3 nucleotides: TGTGCCAGCCACGCAAGCGGGAGGGTTTACGAGCAGTACTTC. This gives the protein CASHASGRVYEQYF.

This chain uses TRBV12-3 or TRBV12-4 with TRBJ1-1; D unclear. This CDR3 comprises 13 residues. Trimming removed 6 bases at V and 1 base at J, with 9 bases between. This CDR3 is CASSLDPNTEAFF. DNA for the CDR3: TGTGCCAGCAGCCTGGACCCGAACACTGAAGCTTTCTTT.

The V and J genes are TRBV7-8 and TRBJ2-6, with 8 bases fitting TRBD1. The CDR3 has 16 residues. The ends lost 7 bases at V and 0 bases at J; junction bases unmatched: 5. CDR1 is SGHVS and CDR2 is FQNEAQ in the germline V gene. The CDR3 DNA follows: TGTGCCAGCACCAGGGGGCGGCCCTCTGGGGCCAACGTCCTGACTTTC. Translation gives CASTRGRPSGANVLTF.

The CDR3 sequence is CASSLDTLLNSPLHF. In DNA, the CDR3 is TGCGCCAGCAGCTTGGACACGCTACTGAATTCACCCCTCCACTTT. The rearrangement joins TRBV5-1 to TRBJ1-6, with D uncertain. CDR3 length: 15 residues. In germline, CDR1 is SGHRS, CDR2 YFSETQ. Trimming removed 0 bases from V and 7 bases from J, with 11 bases in between.

This clone was detected once. The chain is built from TRBV20-1 and TRBJ1-2; 7 bases agree with TRBD1. V lost 3 bases and J lost 1; bases outside the gene matches: 2. Germline V CDR1 and CDR2: DFQATT, SNEGSKA (reference sequence). This CDR3 has 13 amino acids. CDR3 sequence reads: CSASPGGNYGYTF. The CDR3 DNA reads TGCAGTGCTAGTCCAGGGGGTAACTATGGCTACACCTTC.

The chain combines TRBV6-5 with TRBJ1-1, with D perhaps matching TRBD1 (5 bases). The V end was cut by 4 bases, the J end by 0 bases, with 12 bases between. The germline CDR1 and CDR2 sequences are MNHEY and SVGAGI. This CDR3 is 15 amino acids long. CDR3 DNA: TGTGCCAGCAGTTTACAGGTGTCCATGAACACTGAAGCTTTCTTT. Translated: CASSLQVSMNTEAFF.

The chain carries TRBV5-6 and TRBJ1-1; TRBD1 is a possible D gene (5 bases). Per germline, CDR1 SGHDT and CDR2 YYEEEE. The CDR3 has 14 residues. Deletions cut 3 bases from V and 4 bases from J, with 13 bases between. CDR3 DNA sequence: TGTGCCAGCAGCTCTGGGGCAGGCTTCACTGAAGCTTTCTTT. Its translation is CASSSGAGFTEAFF.

DNA for the CDR3: TGTGCCAGCAGCCCCCGGACAGGGGAAGAGACCCAGTACTTC. This codes for CASSPRTGEETQYF. The rearrangement links TRBV9 to TRBJ2-5, with 9 bases that match TRBD1. The CDR3 contains 14 residues. Per germline, CDR1 SGDLS and CDR2 YYNGEE. The ends lost 4 bases at V and 3 bases at J; junction bases unmatched: 4. The entire variable domain, with the rest obtained from reference TRBV9 and TRBJ2-5, is as follows: DSGVTQTPKHLITATGQRVTLRCSPRSGDLSVYWYQQSLDQGLQFLIQYYNGEERAKGNILERFSAQQFPDLHSELNLSSLELGDSALYFCASSPRTGEETQYFGPGTRLLVL.

The CDR3 nucleotides read TGTGCCAGCAGCCAGGGGGGGGCCCCCTATGGCTACACCTTC. As protein: CASSQGGAPYGYTF. This sequence joins TRBV3-1 (or the pseudogene TRBV3-2) and TRBJ1-2, with D perhaps TRBD1 (6 bases). The CDR3 is made up of 14 amino acids. Germline CDR1 LGHDT, CDR2 YNNKEL (reference sequence). V dropped 3 bases and J dropped 4 bases, with 12 bases sitting between them.

This clone was seen once. This chain links TRBV7-9 with TRBJ2-2, with D unresolved. V lost 1 base to trimming and J lost 1 base, with 7 bases between them. The CDR3 is made up of 15 amino acids. Germline V gene lookup returns CDR1 SEHNR and CDR2 FQNEAQ (reference sequence). The CDR3 here is CASSLEGLNTGELFF. CDR3 sequence (DNA): TGTGCCAGCAGCTTAGAGGGCCTGAACACCGGGGAGCTGTTTTTT.

This chain uses TRBV27 with TRBJ2-5, with 7 bases that match TRBD2. This CDR3 is 12 amino acids long. The germline V gene has CDR1 MNHEY and CDR2 SMNVEV (reference sequence). V was clipped by 7 bases and J by 3 bases; unmatched bases: 2. CDR3 coding DNA: TGTGCCAGCATGGGGAGGGAAGAGACCCAGTACTTC. This sequence encodes CASMGREETQYF.

The chain couples TRBV29-1 to TRBJ1-4, with TRBD1 identical over 7 bases. CDR1 is SQVTM, CDR2 ANQGSEA, per germline. CDR3 length: 14 residues. The V segment lost 1 base and the J segment 3 bases; nucleotides outside the gene matches: 2. CDR3 residues: CSVEGGTANEKLFF. The CDR3 DNA reads as TGCAGCGTTGAAGGTGGGACAGCTAATGAAAAACTGTTTTTT. Full variable domain (remainder filled in from reference TRBV29-1 and TRBJ1-4): SAVISQKPSRDICQRGTSLTIQCQVDSQVTMMFWYRQQPGQSLTLIATANQGSEATYESGFVIDKFPISRPNLTFSTLTVSNMSPEDSSIYLCSVEGGTANEKLFFGSGTQLSVL.

The chain carries TRBV6-5 and TRBJ2-1, with a weak D call TRBD1 (5 bases). Germline loops: CDR1 MNHEY, CDR2 SVGAGI. The CDR3 consists of 14 residues. V lost 0 bases and J lost 10, with 13 bases in between. The CDR3 region is CASSYSGPGGEQFF. The CDR3 DNA reads as TGTGCCAGCAGTTACTCGGGGCCCGGTGGGGAGCAGTTCTTC.

A few counts support this clone. The chain carries TRBV29-1 and TRBJ1-3; no firm D call. The V gene's germline CDR1 is SQVTM and CDR2 ANQGSEA. The CDR3 extends over 14 amino acids. The V and J ends lost 5 bases and 3 bases respectively, with 14 bases between them. The CDR3 loop is CSVQSDGFGNTIYF. The CDR3 coding sequence is TGCAGCGTTCAAAGCGACGGTTTTGGAAACACCATATATTTT.

The chain uses TRBV7-2 and TRBJ2-2; 9 bases line up with TRBD2. Germline V lookup: CDR1 SGHTA, CDR2 FQGNSA. The CDR3 is 17 residues long. J gave up 4 bases and V 1 base, and 7 bases lay outside the gene matches. CDR3 loop: CASSLVATSGLTGELFF. CDR3 DNA: TGTGCCAGCAGCTTAGTAGCAACTAGCGGGCTCACCGGGGAGCTGTTTTTT.

The chain is built from TRBV19 and TRBJ2-3; unclear D gene. Trimming stripped 3 bases from V and 5 bases from J, with 24 bases between. From germline, CDR1 is LNHDA and CDR2 SQIVND (reference sequence). The CDR3 loop spans 18 amino acids. This CDR3 reads CASSIPLTGLRTVDTQYF. CDR3 bases: TGTGCCAGTAGTATCCCCCTGACTGGGTTGCGGACCGTAGATACGCAGTATTTT.

The CDR3: CASSERYNSPLHF. The CDR3 nucleotides are TGTGCCAGCAGCGAGCGTTATAATTCACCCCTCCACTTT. The V call is TRBV27, the J call TRBJ1-6, with D unresolved. The CDR3 contains 13 residues. V lost 6 bases and J 4 bases, leaving 7 bases between the germline ends. Germline V gene lookup returns CDR1 MNHEY and CDR2 SMNVEV (reference sequence).

The rearrangement uses TRBV10-3 and TRBJ1-5; D is unresolved. Trimming pared 0 bases from V and 2 bases from J, leaving 14 bases between. Germline CDR1 and CDR2: ENHRY and SYGVKD. The CDR3 consists of 17 residues. This CDR3 reads CAISESVTSSGNQPQHF. In nucleotides, the CDR3 is TGTGCCATCAGTGAGTCGGTGACATCCAGTGGCAATCAGCCCCAGCATTTT.